This T cell receptor beta chain was documented in a study of cytomegalovirus exposure and HLA in healthy donors. Study context: Previous work identified roughly 120 million unique TCR beta sequences from around 180 million T cells. Whole-study findings and limits: Across donors, presence/absence analyses took sequencing depth to be roughly uniform. TCR sequences were mostly rare, though some public TCRs occurred in many donors.

CDR1 SGHVS and CDR2 FNYEAQ come from the germline V gene. Trimming shortened V by 8 bases and J by 10 bases, and 17 bases separated the two germline ends. The CDR3 is 13 amino acids. Use of 60 Vbeta and 13 Jbeta primers characterized the PCR. The protocol was immunoSEQ multiplex PCR, while the TCRdb copy is restricted to in-frame clones and leaves out a portion. The table has some 130,000 clones, 60% to 85% seen once. Unrecorded immune exposures were likely, despite nominal health at sampling. As for this clone: What it binds is not known.

This sequence was found in a human donor in good health. The source material was PBMCs. The chain links TRBV7-6 to TRBJ1-4, with D uncertain. The CDR3 region is CASRSFKEGKLFF. CDR3 nucleotide sequence: TGTGCCAGCCGTTCTTTCAAGGAGGGAAAACTGTTTTTT.